The clone carrying this T cell receptor beta chain has only one observation. What it recognizes is unknown. The data derive from a study of cytomegalovirus exposure and HLA in healthy donors. Amplification used 60 Vbeta primers and 13 Jbeta primers. Measured with immunoSEQ multiplex PCR; TCRdb has only the in-frame clones, and not every one. Of roughly 90,000 clones detected, 60% to 85% appear once; the ten largest clones hold 4.5% to 5.5%. Findings and caveats of the study: In an earlier analysis, productive rearrangement rates for most beta V segments clustered near 87% or 30%. There were some V segments, including TRBV6-2 and TRBV6-3, excluded as indistinguishable. Donors belonging to an Asian-associated ancestry cluster reportedly showed fewer N-insertions in productive TCRs than the approximately 680-donor mean, according to what a later analysis found. Among TCR beta chains, those listed as cytomegalovirus-associated numbered over 150.

V trimming: 3 bases; J trimming: 1 base; junction bases outside the gene matches: 8. Germline V lookup: CDR1 SGDLS, CDR2 YYNGEE. CDR3 length equals 16 residues. The J gene is TRBJ1-1, the V gene TRBV9; 8 bases match TRBD1. This clonotype was obtained from a woman between 40 and 50 years old in good health and CMV-seropositive. Specimen: PBMCs. The CDR3 DNA reads as TGTGCCAGCAGCGAGCACAGGGGGGCGTCGAACACTGAAGCTTTCTTT. This translates into CASSEHRGASNTEAFF.